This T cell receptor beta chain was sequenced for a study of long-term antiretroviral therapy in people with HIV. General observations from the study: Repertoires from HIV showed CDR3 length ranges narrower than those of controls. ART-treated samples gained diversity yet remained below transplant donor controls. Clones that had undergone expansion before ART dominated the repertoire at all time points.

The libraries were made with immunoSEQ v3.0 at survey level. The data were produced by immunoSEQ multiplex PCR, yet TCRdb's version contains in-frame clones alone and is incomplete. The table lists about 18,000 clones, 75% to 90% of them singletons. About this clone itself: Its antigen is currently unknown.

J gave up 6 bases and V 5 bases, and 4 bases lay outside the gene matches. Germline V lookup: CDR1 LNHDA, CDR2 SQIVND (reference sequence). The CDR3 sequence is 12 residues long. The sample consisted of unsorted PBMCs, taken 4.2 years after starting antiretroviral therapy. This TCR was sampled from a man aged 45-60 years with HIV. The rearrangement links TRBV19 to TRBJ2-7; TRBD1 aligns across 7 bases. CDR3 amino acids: CASSGDSGEQYF. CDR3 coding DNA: TGTGCCAGTAGTGGGGACAGTGGCGAGCAGTACTTC.